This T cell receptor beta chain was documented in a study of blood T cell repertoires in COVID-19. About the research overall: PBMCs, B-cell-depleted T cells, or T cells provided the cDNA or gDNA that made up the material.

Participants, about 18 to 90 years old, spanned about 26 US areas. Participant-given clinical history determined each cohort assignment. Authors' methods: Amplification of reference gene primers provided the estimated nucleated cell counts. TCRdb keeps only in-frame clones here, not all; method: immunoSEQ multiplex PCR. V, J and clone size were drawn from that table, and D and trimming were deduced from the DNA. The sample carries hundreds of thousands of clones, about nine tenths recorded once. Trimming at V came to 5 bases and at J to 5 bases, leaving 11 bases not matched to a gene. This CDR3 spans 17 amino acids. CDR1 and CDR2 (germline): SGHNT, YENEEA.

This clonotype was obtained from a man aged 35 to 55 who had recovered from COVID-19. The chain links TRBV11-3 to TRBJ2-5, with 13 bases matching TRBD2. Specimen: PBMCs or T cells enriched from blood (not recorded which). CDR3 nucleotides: TGTGCCAGCAGCGCAGGGACTAGCGGGGAGGTGCCCGAGACCCAGTACTTC. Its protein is CASSAGTSGEVPETQYF.